Presented here are 19 T cell receptor beta chains from one specimen sequenced in a study of tumor-infiltrating lymphocytes in primary liver carcinoma. Reverse transcription of roughly 480 ng total RNA with a constant-region primer produced TCR beta cDNA. Slightly modified ARM-PCR served as the procedure for the TCR beta libraries. These libraries came from three rounds of nested multiplex PCR. The first two PCR rounds used TRBV1-TRBV30 forward primers with a C-beta reverse primer, around 10 cycles each. Using its own MiXCR run on the multiplex PCR reads, TCRdb lists one record per CDR3 protein. Found here are 250,000 to 350,000 distinct CDR3 sequences, almost 60% of them singletons; the top ten hold about 17%. The study extracted blood RNA from unsorted whole blood and also extracted germline DNA. The sample comprised peripheral blood. These receptors came from a woman in her 30s with primary liver carcinoma and hepatitis B virus infection.

This clonotype was counted only a few times. Relative to the germline gene, one junction end is altered; a read error may explain this. This chain uses TRBV28 with TRBJ2-4; TRBD1 or TRBD2 may be the D gene (6 bases each). CDR1 MDHEN and CDR2 SYDVKM come from the germline V gene. CDR3 length: 13 amino acids. CDR3 in amino acids: CASSSDRGDIQYF. The CDR3 region has the DNA TGTGCCAGCAGTTCGGACCGCGGGGACATTCAGTATTTC. Based on the CDR3 plus reference TRBV28 and TRBJ2-4, the full variable domain is DVKVTQSSRYLVKRTGEKVFLECVQDMDHENMFWYRQDPGLGLRLIYFSYDVKMKEKGDIPEGYSVSREKKERFSLILESASTNQTSMYLCASSSDRGDIQYFGAGTRLSVL.

This clonotype showed up just a few times. Since a much larger clone is just one base distant, this may be a read error. Since the CDR3 does not end with the conserved phenylalanine or tryptophan, this likely comes from a read error. The CDR3 spells CASSIDLTDFNQPQHS. CDR3 DNA: TGTGCCAGCAGTATCGACTTGACGGATTTCAATCAGCCCCAGCATTCT. V gene TRBV12-3 or TRBV12-4 combines with J gene TRBJ1-5; no definite D call. V was cut by 5 bases and J by 3 bases, with 17 bases left in between. CDR3 length equals 16 residues.

Many counts were recorded for this clonotype. The chain couples TRBV12-3 or TRBV12-4 to TRBJ1-5, with unresolved D. The CDR3 extends over 13 amino acids. V was clipped by 1 base and J by 6 bases, with 7 bases between them. CDR3 nucleotides: TGTGCCAGCAGTTTAGTTGGAAGTCAGCCCCAGCATTTT. Its translation: CASSLVGSQPQHF.

This clonotype was counted many times. The CDR3 DNA is TGCGCCAGCAGCCTGTCCGGGACTAGCGGGACCTCCTACAATGAGCAGTTCTTC. Translating gives CASSLSGTSGTSYNEQFF. J is TRBJ2-1 and V is TRBV4-1, with 13 bases matching TRBD2. The CDR3 contains 18 residues. Germline loops: CDR1 MGHRA, CDR2 YSYEKL. V was pared by 4 bases and J by 0 bases, with 6 bases of the junction left unmatched.

This clonotype was picked up a small number of times. The rearrangement uses TRBV4-3 and TRBJ2-1; 7 nucleotides line up with TRBD1. CDR1 and CDR2 from the germline V gene are LGHNA and YSLEER. The V and J ends lost 8 bases and 4 bases, in that order; junction bases with no gene match: 8. This CDR3 comprises 14 residues. CDR3 DNA sequence: TGCGCCAGCTCCAGGTCGGGACAGTACAATGAGCAGTTCTTC. It is translated as CASSRSGQYNEQFF.

Turning to this clonotype: A much larger clonotype is one base distant, so this may be a read error. This CDR3 is missing its conserved last phenylalanine or tryptophan, likely due to a read error. This chain links TRBV12-3 or TRBV12-4 with TRBJ1-1; no reliable D call. The CDR3 length is 13 residues. The V end lost 6 bases, the J end lost 11 bases, and 19 bases lay between the germline ends. CDR3 nucleotides: TGTGCCAGCAGCCCCACGGACGGATTCCGGGCTTTCCTT. Encoded protein: CASSPTDGFRAFL.

On this clonotype: At one boundary the junction diverges from the germline segment, which might be a read error. This chain joins TRBV4-3 and TRBJ2-5, with D unclear. Per germline, CDR1 LGHNA and CDR2 YSLEER. The CDR3 loop spans 16 amino acids. The CDR3 loop is CASSRNSFPYQEAQYF. CDR3 bases: TGCGCCAGCAGTCGTAATAGTTTCCCGTACCAAGAGGCCCAGTACTTC.

A word on this clonotype: One end of the junction does not line up with germline, which may come from a read error. The chain employs TRBV29-1 and TRBJ2-7; D may be TRBD1 or TRBD2 (5 bases each). This CDR3 region has 15 residues. Germline CDR1 and CDR2: SQVTM and ANQGSEA. This chain's CDR3 is CSIEASGTVSYEQYF. As DNA, the CDR3 is TGCAGCATTGAAGCCTCCGGGACGGTCTCCTACGAGCAGTACTTC.

As to this clonotype: Possible read error: a much larger clone is one base away. V and J are TRBV29-1 and TRBJ2-1; 9 bases align to TRBD2. The V segment lost 0 bases and the J segment 5 bases; nucleotides outside the gene matches: 5. This CDR3 is built from 15 residues. In germline, CDR1 is SQVTM, CDR2 ANQGSEA. The CDR3 DNA is TGCAGCGTTGAAGATATGGAGCGGGGGGACAATGAGCAGTTCTTC. It is translated as CSVEDMERGDNEQFF.

This clonotype showed up many times. The CDR3, as DNA: TGTGCTAGTGGTTTGGGGAGCTCCTACAATGAGCAGTTCTTC. It codes for CASGLGSSYNEQFF. This sequence joins TRBV12-5 and TRBJ2-1; D not resolved. Germline V lookup: CDR1 LGHNT, CDR2 FRNRAP. V lost 1 base, J lost 0 bases, and 4 bases lay in between. The CDR3 length is 14 residues. Looking up the rest from reference TRBV12-5 and TRBJ2-1 gives the full variable domain: DARVTQTPRHKVTEMGQEVTMRCQPILGHNTVFWYRQTMMQGLELLAYFRNRAPLDDSGMPKDRFSAEMPDATLATLKIQPSEPRDSAVYFCASGLGSSYNEQFFGPGTRLTVL.

This clonotype has more than one count but fewer than ten. The chain employs TRBV7-2 and TRBJ2-7, with a possible D match to TRBD2 (5 bases). Trimming stripped 5 bases from V and 3 bases from J, with 11 bases between. This CDR3 region has 13 residues. Germline CDR1 reads SGHTA; CDR2 reads FQGNSA. The CDR3 loop is CASSHQRNYEQYF. Written as DNA, the CDR3 is TGTGCCAGCAGCCATCAGCGGAACTACGAGCAGTACTTC.

This clonotype was counted ten times or more. The V and J genes are TRBV5-4 and TRBJ2-7; unclear D gene. CDR1 is SGHNT, CDR2 YYREEE, per germline (reference sequence). The V gene lost 4 bases and the J gene lost 2 bases, with 7 bases spanning the gap. The CDR3 is made up of 12 amino acids. The CDR3 loop is CASSATPYEQYF. CDR3 nucleotides: TGTGCCAGCAGCGCGACACCCTACGAGCAGTACTTC. Full variable domain (missing parts from reference TRBV5-4 and TRBJ2-7): ETGVTQSPTHLIKTRGQQVTLRCSSQSGHNTVSWYQQALGQGPQFIFQYYREEENGRGNFPPRFSGLQFPNYSSELNVNALELDDSALYLCASSATPYEQYFGPGTRLTVT.

About this clonotype itself: A much larger clone differs by one base, so this may be a read error. The chain uses TRBV6-6 and TRBJ2-2; D unclear. V dropped 0 bases and J dropped 3 bases, with 11 bases sitting between them. Per the germline V gene, CDR1 is MNHNY and CDR2 is SVGAGI (reference sequence). CDR3 length: 16 amino acids. The DNA of the CDR3 is TGTGCCAGCAGTTACTCCCGGAAGTCGGACACCGGGGAGCTGTTTTTT. As protein: CASSYSRKSDTGELFF.

This clonotype appeared a single time. It may be a read error: a sequence one base away is much more abundant. The chain has TRBV12-3 or TRBV12-4 and TRBJ2-1; tentatively, D is TRBD1 (5 bases). The CDR3 spans 15 residues. Trimming took 5 bases from V and 4 from J, leaving 15 bases between them. This CDR3 reads CASSPGASRYNEQFF. In nucleotides, the CDR3 is TGTGCCAGCAGTCCTGGGGCTTCTCGTTACAATGAGCAGTTCTTC.

The rearrangement links TRBV12-3 or TRBV12-4 to TRBJ2-7; 9 bases align to TRBD1. The CDR3 loop spans 13 amino acids. Losses at the gene ends were 6 bases for V and 11 bases for J; bases not matched to a gene: 11. CDR3 sequence reads: CASSPGVDRGKYF. The CDR3 DNA follows: TGTGCCAGCAGCCCTGGCGTGGACAGGGGCAAGTACTTC.

About this clonotype: The CDR3 end shows no conserved phenylalanine or tryptophan, and so a read error is likely. It is unclear where the CDR3 begins or ends on the DNA, so no DNA is shown, and the CDR3 is as TCRdb lists it. This rearrangement joins TRBV11-3 to TRBJ2-7. The CDR3 spans 16 residues, counting both ends. Germline V gene sequence: CDR1 SGHNT, CDR2 YENEEA. CDR3 sequence reads: CASSLAEGRSIYEQYL.

This clonotype was recorded many times. The J gene is TRBJ1-4, the V gene TRBV11-2; maybe TRBD1 (5 bases). The CDR3 length is 16 residues. Germline CDR1 is SGHAT and CDR2 is FQNNGV. V gave up 7 bases and J gave up 5 bases, with 20 bases separating them. This chain's CDR3 is CASTRLSGTTNEKLFF. CDR3 coding DNA: TGTGCCAGCACGCGTTTATCCGGGACCACGAATGAAAAACTGTTTTTT.

As to this clonotype: A much bigger clone sits one base away, suggesting this may be a read error. The conserved phenylalanine or tryptophan is not found at the CDR3 terminus, so this likely reflects a read error. The chain employs TRBV6-5 and TRBJ2-1, with a tentative D call TRBD1 (5 bases). V was clipped by 2 bases and J by 9 bases, with 5 bases between them. The CDR3 contains 11 residues. Per the germline V gene, CDR1 is MNHEY and CDR2 is SVGAGI. DNA of the CDR3: TGTGCCAGCAGTTACAGGGGTGAGCAGTTCTCC. Encoded protein: CASSYRGEQFS.

The chain joins TRBV13 to TRBJ2-4; no definite D call. The CDR3 has 14 amino acids. The V gene's germline CDR1 is PRHDT and CDR2 FYEKMQ (reference sequence). The V end was cut by 5 bases, the J end by 0 bases, with 8 bases between. CDR3 amino acids: CASSHYLAKNIQYF. CDR3 bases: TGTGCCAGCAGCCACTACCTAGCCAAAAACATTCAGTACTTC.